The present T cell receptor beta chain was sequenced within a study of blood T cell repertoires in COVID-19. Across the study: COVID-19 samples from acute and convalescent phases originated in the United States, Italy and Spain.

Germline trimming cut 4 bases from V and 0 bases from J; bases unmatched to any gene: 0. This CDR3 comprises 15 residues. Germline assignment: CDR1 LGHDT and CDR2 YNNKEL (reference sequence). Original analysis: How many nucleated cells were present was estimated from reference gene primer amplification. The assay was immunoSEQ multiplex PCR, and TCRdb's table has in-frame clones only and misses some. The V and J calls and clone size are taken from that table; D and trimming were inferred from the DNA. Here the sample spans 80,000 to 100,000 clones, more than 65% being singletons. This clone turned up a few times.

The chain uses TRBV3-1 (or the pseudogene TRBV3-2) and TRBJ2-7; 13 nucleotides align to TRBD2. Sequenced sample: peripheral blood. The clonotype comes from a man aged 55 to 70 with acute or convalescent COVID-19. The CDR3 bases are TGTGCCAGCAGCCGACTAGCGGGAGGCTCCTACGAGCAGTACTTC. This gives the protein CASSRLAGGSYEQYF.